The 24 T cell receptor beta chains below were found in one sample sequenced in a study of T cell responses to AZD1222 COVID-19 vaccine. Sequencing was performed with immunoSEQ multiplex PCR; in TCRdb, only in-frame clones are kept and a portion is missing. The table has 150,000 or so clones, around 90% seen once; the top ten hold approximately 6.3%. The material was peripheral blood, obtained 28 days after the second AZD1222 dose. These receptors all stem from an adult who received the AZD1222 COVID-19 vaccine.

The rearrangement uses TRBV5-4 and TRBJ1-1, with D maybe TRBD1 (5 bases). Trimming removed 9 bases at V and 5 bases at J, with 20 bases between. Germline V gives CDR1 SGHNT, CDR2 YYREEE (reference sequence). The CDR3 has 14 amino acids. For the CDR3, the DNA is TGTGCCACTGGAGGAGGTTGGGGGATAACTGAAGCTTTCTTT. Protein sequence: CATGGGWGITEAFF. Full variable domain (missing parts from reference TRBV5-4 and TRBJ1-1): ETGVTQSPTHLIKTRGQQVTLRCSSQSGHNTVSWYQQALGQGPQFIFQYYREEENGRGNFPPRFSGLQFPNYSSELNVNALELDDSALYLCATGGGWGITEAFFGQGTRLTVV.

The rearrangement uses TRBV20-1 and TRBJ2-1; 8 positions match TRBD2. The V segment lost 3 bases and the J segment 4 bases; nucleotides outside the gene matches: 11. There are 16 residues in the CDR3. Germline V gives CDR1 DFQATT, CDR2 SNEGSKA (reference sequence). The CDR3 reads CSASLSGSQAYNEQFF. The CDR3 bases are TGCAGTGCTAGTTTAAGCGGGAGTCAGGCGTACAATGAGCAGTTCTTC.

The chain couples TRBV6-5 to TRBJ1-3; D ambiguous. The CDR3 is 13 amino acids. Germline CDR1 is MNHEY and CDR2 is SVGAGI. V lost 6 bases and J lost 0, with 6 bases in between. CDR3 in amino acids: CASRSSSGNTIYF. In DNA, the CDR3 is TGTGCCAGCAGGTCCTCCTCTGGAAACACCATATATTTT.

The V and J genes are TRBV29-1 and TRBJ1-1, with TRBD1 as a possible D gene (6 bases). V was cut by 6 bases and J by 1 base, with 12 bases left in between. The CDR3 runs to 13 residues. CDR1 is SQVTM and CDR2 is ANQGSEA in the germline V gene. The CDR3, as DNA: TGCAGCGTCGCTGGACAGACGAACACTGAAGCTTTCTTT. Amino acid sequence: CSVAGQTNTEAFF.

The chain employs TRBV2 and TRBJ2-5; 11 bases are a match to TRBD2. J was trimmed by 5 bases and V by 8 bases; bases with no gene match: 13. CDR1 and CDR2 (germline): SNHLY, FYNNEI. This CDR3 has 16 residues. CDR3: CASASSSGGKMETQYF. The CDR3 nucleotides are TGTGCCAGCGCCTCGTCTAGCGGGGGGAAGATGGAGACCCAGTACTTC.

The rearrangement joins TRBV28 to TRBJ1-6; D is unclear. Germline V gives CDR1 MDHEN, CDR2 SYDVKM. The CDR3 has 12 residues. The germline V and J ends were trimmed by 5 bases and 6 bases, with 5 bases remaining between them. The CDR3 DNA reads as TGTGCCAGCAGTGAGGGTAATTCACCCCTCCACTTT. Its protein is CASSEGNSPLHF. Full variable domain (outside the CDR3, taken from reference TRBV28 and TRBJ1-6): DVKVTQSSRYLVKRTGEKVFLECVQDMDHENMFWYRQDPGLGLRLIYFSYDVKMKEKGDIPEGYSVSREKKERFSLILESASTNQTSMYLCASSEGNSPLHFGNGTRLTVT.

The chain combines TRBV19 with TRBJ1-5; D is uncertain. The CDR3 contains 15 residues. The germline CDR1 and CDR2 sequences are LNHDA and SQIVND (reference sequence). V gave up 0 bases and J gave up 6 bases, with 12 bases separating them. CDR3 sequence (DNA): TGTGCCAGTAGTATAGAAAAGAGGGCGGGTCAGCCCCAGCATTTT. Amino acids: CASSIEKRAGQPQHF.

The V and J genes are TRBV10-2 and TRBJ2-7, with 7 nucleotides matching TRBD1. CDR1 WSHSY and CDR2 SAAADI come from the germline V gene. The V gene end was trimmed by 6 bases and the J gene end by 0 bases; junction bases not matched to a gene: 5. This CDR3 comprises 14 residues. CDR3 protein: CASSQQGSSYEQYF. The CDR3 DNA reads as TGCGCCAGCAGCCAACAGGGGAGCTCCTACGAGCAGTACTTC.

The chain combines TRBV6-2 or TRBV6-3 with TRBJ1-3; D might be TRBD1 (5 bases). The CDR3 consists of 17 residues. Germline V lookup: CDR1 MNHEY, CDR2 SVGEGT. V was shortened by 3 bases and J by 0 bases, with 15 bases between the two germline ends. The CDR3 loop is CASSYSGTRASGNTIYF. The CDR3, as DNA: TGTGCCAGCAGTTATTCCGGGACGCGCGCCTCTGGAAACACCATATATTTT.

The V call is TRBV7-2, the J call TRBJ1-6, with TRBD1 matching 10 bases. The J segment lost 11 bases and the V segment lost 5 bases, leaving 6 bases of the junction unmatched. CDR3 length equals 14 residues. The germline CDR1 and CDR2 sequences are SGHTA and FQGNSA. Here the CDR3 DNA reads TGTGCCAGCAGCCGGGACAGGGGATTGGCACCCCTCCACTTT. Protein sequence: CASSRDRGLAPLHF.

In DNA form, the CDR3 reads TGCGCCAGCAGCTGGCCAAGTAGCGGGAAGGGCAGCTCCTACAATGAGCAGTTCTTC. Its protein product is CASSWPSSGKGSSYNEQFF. The chain links TRBV5-1 to TRBJ2-1; 8 nucleotides match TRBD2. Per germline, CDR1 SGHRS and CDR2 YFSETQ. The junction had 14 bases not matched to a gene; V was cut back by 3 bases and J by 0 bases. This CDR3 is built from 19 residues.

The rearrangement links TRBV7-9 to TRBJ1-4; D is perhaps TRBD1 (6 bases). Germline CDR1 is SEHNR and CDR2 is FQNEAQ (reference sequence). This CDR3 contains 15 residues. V was pared by 1 base and J by 7 bases, with 13 bases between. The CDR3 sequence is CASSLGIGGREKLFF. The CDR3 DNA follows: TGTGCCAGCAGCTTAGGTATAGGGGGACGTGAAAAACTGTTTTTT. Supplemented by reference TRBV7-9 and TRBJ1-4, the full variable domain reads DTGVSQNPRHKITKRGQNVTFRCDPISEHNRLYWYRQTLGQGPEFLTYFQNEAQLEKSRLLSDRFSAERPKGSFSTLEIQRTEQGDSAMYLCASSLGIGGREKLFFGSGTQLSVL.

The chain uses TRBV28 and TRBJ1-6; 7 bases are a match to TRBD1. CDR1 MDHEN and CDR2 SYDVKM come from the germline V gene. The CDR3 contains 16 residues. V trimming: 2 bases; J trimming: 4 bases; junction bases outside the gene matches: 5. The CDR3 DNA sequence: TGTGCCAGCAGTTTACCCGACAGGGCTTATAATTCACCCCTCCACTTT. This translates into CASSLPDRAYNSPLHF.

The J gene is TRBJ1-2, the V gene TRBV28; the D is unclear. This CDR3 is 11 amino acids long. The germline V gene has CDR1 MDHEN and CDR2 SYDVKM. V was trimmed by 5 bases and J by 10 bases, leaving 11 bases between them. The CDR3 sequence: CASSNLDNYTF. In DNA, the CDR3 is TGTGCCAGCAGTAATCTAGACAACTACACCTTC.

This chain connects TRBV7-9 to TRBJ1-6, with D perhaps matching TRBD1 (5 bases). This CDR3 comprises 15 residues. Germline V gene sequence: CDR1 SEHNR, CDR2 FQNEAQ (reference sequence). The germline V and J ends were trimmed by 5 bases and 7 bases, with 15 bases remaining between them. CDR3 loop: CASSTGTQVNSPLHF. The CDR3 DNA is TGTGCCAGCAGCACGGGGACTCAAGTCAATTCACCCCTCCACTTT.

This clone has more than one count but fewer than ten. The chain has TRBV18 and TRBJ1-4; the D gene is possibly TRBD1 (5 bases). Trimming left V 3 bases short and J 10 bases short, with 15 bases between. The CDR3 is made up of 14 amino acids. Per germline, CDR1 KGHSH and CDR2 LQKENI. The CDR3, as DNA: TGTGCCAGCTCACCCGGCCGGGGGTCGGGAAAACTGTTTTTT. It specifies CASSPGRGSGKLFF.

The chain combines TRBV9 with TRBJ2-2, with D tentatively TRBD2 (5 bases). Per germline, CDR1 SGDLS and CDR2 YYNGEE. The length of the CDR3 is 17 residues. Trimming shortened V by 0 bases and J by 1 base, and 13 bases separated the two germline ends. The CDR3 here is CASSVGGAALNTGELFF. DNA for the CDR3: TGTGCCAGCAGCGTAGGGGGAGCAGCCCTGAACACCGGGGAGCTGTTTTTT.

CDR3 loop: CASSPRETRAHEQFF. The CDR3 DNA is TGTGCCAGCTCACCACGGGAGACTAGAGCTCATGAGCAGTTCTTC. V is TRBV18 and J is TRBJ2-1; maybe TRBD2 (6 bases). V lost 1 base, J lost 8 bases, and 15 bases lay in between. This CDR3 spans 15 amino acids. Germline CDR1 reads KGHSH; CDR2 reads LQKENI.

The V gene is TRBV9, the J gene TRBJ2-7; 10 bases align to TRBD2. The germline V gene has CDR1 SGDLS and CDR2 YYNGEE. With 0 bases clipped from V and 3 bases from J, the junction kept 0 bases outside the gene matches. The CDR3 runs to 14 residues. CDR3 region: CASSVASGSYEQYF. The CDR3 bases are TGTGCCAGCAGCGTAGCTAGCGGGAGCTACGAGCAGTACTTC.

The CDR3 nucleotides are TGCAGCGTTTACAATTGGGGTCTAGGGGCCGACAATGAGCAGTTCTTC. Its translation: CSVYNWGLGADNEQFF. V usage is TRBV29-1 and J usage is TRBJ2-1, with D maybe TRBD1 (5 bases). The V and J ends lost 5 bases and 5 bases respectively, with 22 bases between them. This CDR3 contains 16 residues. Germline CDR1 and CDR2: SQVTM and ANQGSEA.

The genes are TRBV18 and TRBJ1-1; D gene uncertain. This CDR3 contains 15 residues. Germline V lookup: CDR1 KGHSH, CDR2 LQKENI. Trimming took 10 bases from V and 0 from J, leaving 18 bases between them. CDR3 amino acids: CATKPGGEMNTEAFF. The CDR3 coding sequence is TGTGCCACCAAACCAGGCGGGGAGATGAACACTGAAGCTTTCTTT.

The genes are TRBV6-6 and TRBJ2-7, with D possibly TRBD1 on 5 matching bases. V gave up 2 bases and J gave up 0 bases, with 11 bases separating them. Germline-derived CDR1 and CDR2 are MNHNY and SVGAGI (reference sequence). The CDR3 is 15 amino acids. The CDR3 is CASSYPQGSSYEQYF. CDR3 bases: TGTGCCAGCAGTTACCCTCAGGGTTCCTCCTACGAGCAGTACTTC.

The V and J genes are TRBV19 and TRBJ1-2; no clear D gene. V was trimmed by 4 bases and J by 1 base, leaving 13 bases between them. The CDR3 is 15 residues long. Per the germline V gene, CDR1 is LNHDA and CDR2 is SQIVND (reference sequence). CDR3: CASSTGISLNYGYTF. The CDR3 DNA reads TGTGCCAGTAGTACGGGAATAAGTCTTAACTATGGCTACACCTTC. Full variable domain (rest looked up from reference TRBV19 and TRBJ1-2): DGGITQSPKYLFRKEGQNVTLSCEQNLNHDAMYWYRQDPGQGLRLIYYSQIVNDFQKGDIAEGYSVSREKKESFPLTVTSAQKNPTAFYLCASSTGISLNYGYTFGSGTRLTVV.

V is TRBV19 and J is TRBJ2-7; 10 bases line up with TRBD2. The V and J ends lost 3 bases and 1 base, in that order; junction bases with no gene match: 3. CDR3 length equals 15 residues. The germline CDR1 and CDR2 sequences are LNHDA and SQIVND (reference sequence). The CDR3 DNA sequence: TGTGCCAGTAGTATGAGCGGGAGGGGGTCCTACGAGCAGTACTTC. Translation: CASSMSGRGSYEQYF.